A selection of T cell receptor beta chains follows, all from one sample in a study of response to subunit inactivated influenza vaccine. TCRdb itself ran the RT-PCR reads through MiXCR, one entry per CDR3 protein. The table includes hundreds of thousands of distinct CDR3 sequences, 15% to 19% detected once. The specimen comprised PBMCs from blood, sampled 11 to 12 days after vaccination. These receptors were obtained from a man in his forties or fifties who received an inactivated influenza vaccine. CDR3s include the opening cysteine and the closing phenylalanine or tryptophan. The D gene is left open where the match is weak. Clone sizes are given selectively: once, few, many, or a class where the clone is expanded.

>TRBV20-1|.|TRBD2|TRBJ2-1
CSASRGSPNEQFF
TGCAGTGCTTCCCGCGGGAGTCCCAATGAGCAGTTCTTC
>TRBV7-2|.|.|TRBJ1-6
CASSPEDTNNSPLHF
TGTGCCAGCAGCCCGGAGGACACTAATAATTCACCCCTCCACTTT
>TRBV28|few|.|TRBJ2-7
CASSLWAAYEQYF
TGTGCCAGCAGTTTATGGGCCGCCTACGAGCAGTACTTC
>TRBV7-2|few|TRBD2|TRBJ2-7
CASSLGVAGPREQYF
TGTGCCAGCAGCTTAGGGGTAGCGGGGCCTCGTGAGCAGTACTTC
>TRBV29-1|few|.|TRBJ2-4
CSAWDGAKNIQYF
TGCAGCGCCTGGGACGGAGCCAAAAACATTCAGTACTTC
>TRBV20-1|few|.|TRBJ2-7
CSARDPSNEQYF
TGCAGTGCTAGAGATCCAAGTAACGAGCAGTACTTC
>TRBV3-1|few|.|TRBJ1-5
CASSQVGGNNQPQHF
TGTGCCAGCAGCCAAGTCGGAGGGAACAATCAGCCCCAGCATTTT
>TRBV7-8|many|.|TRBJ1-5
CASSFGTVNQPQHF
TGTGCCAGCAGCTTTGGCACCGTAAATCAGCCCCAGCATTTT
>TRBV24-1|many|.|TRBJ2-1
CATSWSSYNEQFF
TGTGCCACCTCGTGGAGCTCCTACAATGAGCAGTTCTTC
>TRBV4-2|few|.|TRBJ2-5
CASSHPSMIRGGPRAQYF
TGTGCCAGCAGCCACCCCTCGATGATCCGGGGCGGCCCCAGGGCCCAGTACTTC
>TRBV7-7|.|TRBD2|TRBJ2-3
CARSETSGSADTQYF
TGTGCCAGAAGCGAGACTAGCGGGAGCGCCGATACGCAGTATTTT
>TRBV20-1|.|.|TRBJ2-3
CSARGLGATDTQYF
TGCAGTGCTAGAGGACTGGGGGCCACAGATACGCAGTATTTT
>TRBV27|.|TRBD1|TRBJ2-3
CASSLVLGQGATQYF
TGTGCCAGCAGTTTAGTTCTGGGACAGGGAGCAACGCAGTATTTT
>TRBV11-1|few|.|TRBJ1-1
CASSWDISNTEAFF
TGTGCCAGCAGCTGGGACATATCGAACACTGAAGCTTTCTTT
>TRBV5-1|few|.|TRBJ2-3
CASSLVILGDTQYF
TGCGCCAGCAGCTTGGTCATACTAGGGGATACGCAGTATTTT
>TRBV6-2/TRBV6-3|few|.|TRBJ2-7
CASSPAWVKGYEQYF
TGTGCCAGCAGTCCAGCGTGGGTCAAGGGTTACGAGCAGTACTTC
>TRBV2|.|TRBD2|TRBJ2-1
CASSAEAGIYNEQFF
TGTGCCAGCAGTGCGGAAGCGGGAATCTACAATGAGCAGTTCTTC
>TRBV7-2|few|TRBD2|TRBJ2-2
CASSLAWTSGRTITPGELFF
TGTGCCAGCAGCTTAGCTTGGACTAGCGGGAGAACTATAACACCCGGGGAGCTGTTTTTT
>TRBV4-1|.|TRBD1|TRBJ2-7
CASSQTTGQGVSYEQYF
TGCGCCAGCAGCCAGACAACCGGACAGGGGGTTTCCTACGAGCAGTACTTC
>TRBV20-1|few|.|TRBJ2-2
CSARAGTSNTGELFF
TGCAGTGCTAGAGCCGGGACATCAAACACCGGGGAGCTGTTTTTT
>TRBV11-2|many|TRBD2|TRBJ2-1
CASSESGTSTVGANEQFF
TGTGCCAGCAGCGAGTCCGGGACTAGTACCGTTGGGGCCAATGAGCAGTTCTTC
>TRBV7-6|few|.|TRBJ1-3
CASSLGGTGNTIYF
TGTGCCAGCAGCTTAGGGGGCACTGGAAACACCATATATTTT
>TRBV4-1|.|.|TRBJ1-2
CASSQDHGTPAYGYTF
TGCGCCAGCAGCCAAGATCACGGGACACCAGCATATGGCTACACCTTC
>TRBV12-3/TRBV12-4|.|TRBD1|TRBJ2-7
CASSSPTGQNYYEQYF
TGTGCCAGCAGCTCCCCGACGGGACAGAATTACTACGAGCAGTACTTC
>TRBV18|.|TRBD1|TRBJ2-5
CASSSRDRGQTQYF
TGTGCCAGCTCGTCCCGGGACAGGGGTCAGACCCAGTACTTC
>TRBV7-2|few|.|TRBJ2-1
CASSMNRDIEFF
TGTGCCAGCAGCATGAACAGGGACATCGAGTTCTTC
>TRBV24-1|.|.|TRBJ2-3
CATSSRALAETDTQYF
TGTGCCACCAGTTCGAGGGCCCTAGCCGAGACAGATACGCAGTATTTT
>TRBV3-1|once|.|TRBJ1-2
CASSHSAARHSYGYTF
TGTGCCAGCAGCCACAGTGCTGCCCGACATAGCTATGGCTACACCTTC
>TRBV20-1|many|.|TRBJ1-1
CSARDGSANTEAFF
TGCAGTGCTAGAGATGGTTCGGCGAACACTGAAGCTTTCTTT
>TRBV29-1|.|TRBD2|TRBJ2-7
CSVEDRSSGRIHEQYF
TGCAGCGTTGAAGATCGTTCTAGCGGGAGGATCCACGAGCAGTACTTC
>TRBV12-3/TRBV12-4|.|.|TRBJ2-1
CASSFSGSDEQFF
TGTGCCAGCAGTTTTTCTGGGAGCGATGAGCAGTTCTTC
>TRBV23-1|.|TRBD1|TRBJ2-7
CASDGPGQGCGEQYF
TGCGCCAGCGACGGCCCGGGACAGGGTTGTGGCGAGCAGTACTTC
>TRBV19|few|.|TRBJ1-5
CATLGSGGFQPQHF
TGTGCCACCTTGGGTAGCGGGGGGTTTCAGCCCCAGCATTTT
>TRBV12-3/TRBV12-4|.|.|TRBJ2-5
CASSLGDRIGIQETQYF
TGTGCCAGCAGTTTAGGAGACAGGATTGGGATACAAGAGACCCAGTACTTC
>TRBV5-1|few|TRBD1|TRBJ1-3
CASSSGTGGGNTIYF
TGCGCCAGCAGCTCCGGGACAGGGGGAGGAAACACCATATATTTT
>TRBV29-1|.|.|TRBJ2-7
CSVEGRDTYPYEQYF
TGCAGCGTTGAAGGACGGGACACCTATCCTTACGAGCAGTACTTC
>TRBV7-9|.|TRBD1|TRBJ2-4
CASRSGGVGNIQYF
TGTGCCAGCAGGTCAGGGGGCGTGGGAAACATTCAGTACTTC